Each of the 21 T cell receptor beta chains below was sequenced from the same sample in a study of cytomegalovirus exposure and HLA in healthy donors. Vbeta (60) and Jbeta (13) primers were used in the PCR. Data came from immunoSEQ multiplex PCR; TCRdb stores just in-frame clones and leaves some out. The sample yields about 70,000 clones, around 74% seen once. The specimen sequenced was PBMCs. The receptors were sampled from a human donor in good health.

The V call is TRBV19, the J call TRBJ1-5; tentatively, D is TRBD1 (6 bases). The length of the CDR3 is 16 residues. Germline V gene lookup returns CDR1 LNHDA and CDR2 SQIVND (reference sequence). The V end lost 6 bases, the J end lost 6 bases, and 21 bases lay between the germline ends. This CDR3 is CASRRVDRSVGQPQHF. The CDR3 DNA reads TGTGCCAGTAGGCGTGTAGACAGGAGTGTGGGTCAGCCCCAGCATTTT.

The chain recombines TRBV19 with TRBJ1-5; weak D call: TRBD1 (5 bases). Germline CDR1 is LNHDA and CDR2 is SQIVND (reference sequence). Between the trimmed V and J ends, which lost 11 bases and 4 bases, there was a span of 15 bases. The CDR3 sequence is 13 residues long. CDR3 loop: CASQAGTNQPQHF. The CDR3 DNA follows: TGTGCCTCCCAGGCAGGGACTAATCAGCCCCAGCATTTT.

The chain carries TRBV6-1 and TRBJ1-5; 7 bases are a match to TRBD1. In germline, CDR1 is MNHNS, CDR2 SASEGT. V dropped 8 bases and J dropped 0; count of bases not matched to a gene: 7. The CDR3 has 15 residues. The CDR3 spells CASVTGVYSNQPQHF. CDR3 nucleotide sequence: TGTGCCAGCGTAACAGGGGTCTATAGCAATCAGCCCCAGCATTTT.

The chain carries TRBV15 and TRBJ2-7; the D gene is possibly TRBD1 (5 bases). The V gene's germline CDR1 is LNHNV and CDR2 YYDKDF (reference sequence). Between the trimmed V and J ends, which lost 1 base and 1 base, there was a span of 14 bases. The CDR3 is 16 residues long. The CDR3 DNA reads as TGTGCCACCAGCAGAGGAGGTAGGGGCCCGTCCTACGAGCAGTACTTC. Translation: CATSRGGRGPSYEQYF.

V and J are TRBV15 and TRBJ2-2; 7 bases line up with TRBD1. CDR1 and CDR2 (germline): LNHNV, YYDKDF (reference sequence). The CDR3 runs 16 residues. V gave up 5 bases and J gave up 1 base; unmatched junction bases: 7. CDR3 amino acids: CATSPRTGKNTGELFF. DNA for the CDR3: TGTGCCACCAGCCCACGGACAGGCAAGAACACCGGGGAGCTGTTTTTT.

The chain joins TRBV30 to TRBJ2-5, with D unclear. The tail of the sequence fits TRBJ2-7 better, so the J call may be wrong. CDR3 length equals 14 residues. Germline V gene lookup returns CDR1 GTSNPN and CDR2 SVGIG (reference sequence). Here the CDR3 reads CAWRRPGSSYEQYF. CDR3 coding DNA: TGTGCCTGGAGGCGCCCGGGTAGCTCCTACGAGCAGTACTTC.

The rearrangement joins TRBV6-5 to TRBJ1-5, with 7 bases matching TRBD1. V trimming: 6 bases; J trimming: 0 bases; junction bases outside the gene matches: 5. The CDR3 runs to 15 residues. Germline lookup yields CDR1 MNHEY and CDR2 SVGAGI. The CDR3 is CASRSTGISNQPQHF. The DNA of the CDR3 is TGTGCCAGCAGGTCGACAGGGATTAGCAATCAGCCCCAGCATTTT.

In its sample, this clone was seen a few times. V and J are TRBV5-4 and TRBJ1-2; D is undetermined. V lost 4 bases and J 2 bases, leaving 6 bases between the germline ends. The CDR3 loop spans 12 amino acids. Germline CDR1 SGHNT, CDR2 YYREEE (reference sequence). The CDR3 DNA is TGTGCCAGCAGCCAAGAGAACTATGGCTACACCTTC. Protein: CASSQENYGYTF.

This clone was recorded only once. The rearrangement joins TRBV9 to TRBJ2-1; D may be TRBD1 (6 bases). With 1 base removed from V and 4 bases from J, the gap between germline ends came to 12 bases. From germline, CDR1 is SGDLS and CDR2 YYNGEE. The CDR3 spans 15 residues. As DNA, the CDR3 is TGTGCCAGCAGCGTATCACTAGGGGGTTACAATGAGCAGTTCTTC. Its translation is CASSVSLGGYNEQFF.

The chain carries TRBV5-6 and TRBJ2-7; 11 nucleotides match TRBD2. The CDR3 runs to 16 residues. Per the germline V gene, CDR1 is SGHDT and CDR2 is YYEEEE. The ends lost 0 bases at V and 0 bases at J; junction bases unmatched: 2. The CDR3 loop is CASSLGLAGSSYEQYF. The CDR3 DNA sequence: TGTGCCAGCAGCTTGGGACTAGCGGGGTCCTCCTACGAGCAGTACTTC.

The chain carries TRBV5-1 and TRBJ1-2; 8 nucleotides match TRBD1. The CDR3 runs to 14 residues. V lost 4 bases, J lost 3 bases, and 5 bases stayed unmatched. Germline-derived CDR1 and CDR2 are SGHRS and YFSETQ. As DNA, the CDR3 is TGCGCCAGCAGCCTTAGACAGGGGCACTATGGCTACACCTTC. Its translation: CASSLRQGHYGYTF.

CDR3 in DNA: TGTGCCAGCAGCCTTCTTTCTCAAAAAGAGGGGACCCAGTACTTC. The encoded protein is CASSLLSQKEGTQYF. The chain uses TRBV13 and TRBJ2-5, with D possibly TRBD2 on 5 matching bases. This CDR3 is 15 amino acids long. Germline V gives CDR1 PRHDT, CDR2 FYEKMQ (reference sequence). With 5 bases removed from V and 7 bases from J, the gap between germline ends came to 20 bases.

The CDR3 protein is CSAVQGRRTGELFF. The CDR3, as DNA: TGCAGCGCCGTACAGGGTAGGCGAACCGGGGAGCTGTTTTTT. This sequence joins TRBV29-1 and TRBJ2-2; tentative D call: TRBD1 (6 bases). Trimming cost V 7 bases and J 5 bases, with 17 bases left between them. The CDR3 is 14 residues long. Germline-derived CDR1 and CDR2 are SQVTM and ANQGSEA.

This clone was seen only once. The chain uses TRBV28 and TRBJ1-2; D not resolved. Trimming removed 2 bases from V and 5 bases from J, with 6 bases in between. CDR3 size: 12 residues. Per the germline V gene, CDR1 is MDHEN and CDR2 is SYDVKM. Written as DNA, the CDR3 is TGTGCCAGCAGTTTAAATCGGTATGGCTACACCTTC. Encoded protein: CASSLNRYGYTF.

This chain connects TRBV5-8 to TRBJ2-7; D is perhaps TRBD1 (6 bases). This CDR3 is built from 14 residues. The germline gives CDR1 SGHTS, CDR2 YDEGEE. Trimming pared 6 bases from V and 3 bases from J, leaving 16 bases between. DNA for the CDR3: TGTGCCAGCACCCAACAGGGCCCCGTCTACGAGCAGTACTTC. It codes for CASTQQGPVYEQYF.

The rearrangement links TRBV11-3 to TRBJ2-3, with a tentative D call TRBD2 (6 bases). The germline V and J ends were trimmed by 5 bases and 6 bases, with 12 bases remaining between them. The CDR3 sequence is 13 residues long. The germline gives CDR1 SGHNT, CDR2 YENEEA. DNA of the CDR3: TGTGCCAGCAGCCCTCCTCGGGGGGATACGCAGTATTTT. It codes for CASSPPRGDTQYF.

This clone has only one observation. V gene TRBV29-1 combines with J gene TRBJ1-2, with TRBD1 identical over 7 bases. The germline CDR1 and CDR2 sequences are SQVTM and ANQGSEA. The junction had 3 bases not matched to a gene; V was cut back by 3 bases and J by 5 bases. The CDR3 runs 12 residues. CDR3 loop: CSVETGSYGYTF. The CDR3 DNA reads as TGCAGCGTTGAGACAGGGAGTTATGGCTACACCTTC.

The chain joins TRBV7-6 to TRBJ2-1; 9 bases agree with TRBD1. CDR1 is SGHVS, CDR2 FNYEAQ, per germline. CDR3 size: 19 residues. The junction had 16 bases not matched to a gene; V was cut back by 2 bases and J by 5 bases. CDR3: CASSLYGGTGNARNNEQFF. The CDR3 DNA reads TGTGCCAGCAGCTTATACGGGGGGACAGGGAACGCGAGGAACAATGAGCAGTTCTTC.

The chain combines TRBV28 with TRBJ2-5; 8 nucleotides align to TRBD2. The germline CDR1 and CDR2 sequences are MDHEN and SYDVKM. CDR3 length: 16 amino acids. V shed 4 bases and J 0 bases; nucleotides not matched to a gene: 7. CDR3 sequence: CASSSRLARYQETQYF. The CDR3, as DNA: TGTGCCAGCAGTTCCCGACTAGCGAGGTACCAAGAGACCCAGTACTTC.

The CDR3 is CASSLGRTQYF. CDR3 sequence (DNA): TGTGCCAGCAGCTTAGGTCGTACCCAGTACTTC. The chain is built from TRBV11-2 and TRBJ2-5; D not certain. Looked up from germline, CDR1 is SGHAT and CDR2 is FQNNGV. The CDR3 runs 11 residues. V was shortened by 1 base and J by 8 bases, with 5 bases between the two germline ends.

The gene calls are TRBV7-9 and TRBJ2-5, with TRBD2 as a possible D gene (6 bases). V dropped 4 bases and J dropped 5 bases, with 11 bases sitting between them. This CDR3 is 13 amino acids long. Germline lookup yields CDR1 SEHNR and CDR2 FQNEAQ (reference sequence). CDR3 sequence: CASSWDLRETQYF. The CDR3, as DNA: TGTGCCAGCAGCTGGGACTTGCGGGAGACCCAGTACTTC. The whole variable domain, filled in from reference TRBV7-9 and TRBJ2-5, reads DTGVSQNPRHKITKRGQNVTFRCDPISEHNRLYWYRQTLGQGPEFLTYFQNEAQLEKSRLLSDRFSAERPKGSFSTLEIQRTEQGDSAMYLCASSWDLRETQYFGPGTRLLVL.